Detailed here is one TCR beta chain. The antigen is not known. Trimming pared 3 bases from V and 4 bases from J, leaving 10 bases between. The germline gives CDR1 LNHDA, CDR2 SQIVND (reference sequence). The CDR3 length is 14 residues. Via MiXCR, TCRdb re-called the reads, giving one row per CDR3 protein. The sample consists of nearly 650,000 distinct CDR3 sequences, roughly a quarter of them appearing once. This record belongs to a study of T cell repertoires in cytomegalovirus infection. Overall study context: Based on public TCR beta signatures, there were indications of CMV infection and of a matching HLA type. Study-wide results and caveats: Ex vivo responses were dominated by HLA-C-restricted CMV-specific TCR beta clonotypes. Based on cumulative public TCR beta family frequency, carriers of CMV plus the relevant HLA were identified.

The clonotype comes from a human donor in good health (CMV status not recorded). Some clones in this sample may be carry-over from other donors' samples. This sequence joins TRBV19 and TRBJ1-5; unclear D gene. Input material: CD8+ T cells from PBMCs. DNA for the CDR3: TGTGCCAGTAGTATTACACCTTTGAATCAGCCCCAGCATTTT. Translated: CASSITPLNQPQHF.